This T cell receptor beta chain was sequenced for a study of beta chain features in type 1 diabetes. Across the whole study: Patients were similar to healthy donors in age and gender (as well as in cell yields).

Per germline, CDR1 MNHEY and CDR2 SMNVEV (reference sequence). Trimming took off 6 bases at V and 0 bases at J, with 12 bases between the two ends. This CDR3 region has 14 residues. Since all of the isolated RNA was reverse transcribed, expressed TCRB transcripts were what got sequenced. Data came from immunoSEQ multiplex PCR; TCRdb stores just in-frame clones and leaves some out. The sample shows around 300,000 clones, under 8.5% of them seen only once. This clone was picked up many times. This clonotype was sampled from a woman aged 18-35 years in good health. The chain recombines TRBV27 with TRBJ2-7; D is perhaps TRBD1 (6 bases). Sequenced material: central memory CD4+ T cells from blood. The CDR3 DNA reads TGTGCCAGCAGGGGGGCCAACTTCTCCTACGAGCAGTACTTC. Its translation is CASRGANFSYEQYF.